Listed below are T cell receptor beta chains from one sample, sequenced in a study of blood T cells in healthy people across ages. TCRdb used MiXCR to reprocess the 5' RACE reads, holding one entry per CDR3 protein. The sample has 1.5 million to 2 million distinct CDR3 sequences, about two fifths seen once. Material for sequencing was blood. The receptors originated from a human donor in good health. CDR3s include the opening cysteine and the closing phenylalanine or tryptophan. The order of the fields is CDR3 length, V gene, D gene, clone size, J gene, CDR3 DNA, CDR3 protein. A D gene is named only where the DNA matches it firmly. Where a row states a size, it is once, few, many or the class of an expanded clone; other rows omit it.

len: 12
v_gene: TRBV7-9
d_gene: TRBD1
abundance: -
j_gene: TRBJ1-2
CDR3nt: TGTGCCAGCAGGACAGGGGGGAATGGCTACACCTTC
CDR3aa: CASRTGGNGYTF

len: 15
v_gene: TRBV7-2
d_gene: TRBD1
abundance: many
j_gene: TRBJ2-3
CDR3nt: TGTGCCAGCAGCTTCGGGACAGGGCACACAGATACGCAGTATTTT
CDR3aa: CASSFGTGHTDTQYF

len: 18
v_gene: TRBV7-9
d_gene: TRBD1
abundance: -
j_gene: TRBJ1-5
CDR3nt: TGTGCCAGCAGCTTAGAGATACAGGGGCGGTATAGCAATCAGCCCCAGCATTTT
CDR3aa: CASSLEIQGRYSNQPQHF

len: 16
v_gene: TRBV6-2/TRBV6-3
d_gene: TRBD1
abundance: -
j_gene: TRBJ2-1
CDR3nt: TGTGCCAGCAGTTACCCACAGGGGGCGAGTTTCGACGAGCAGTTCTTC
CDR3aa: CASSYPQGASFDEQFF

len: 16
v_gene: TRBV7-3
d_gene: -
abundance: few
j_gene: TRBJ2-3
CDR3nt: TGTGCCAGCAGCCTCTCGCCGGACCAAAGAACAGATACGCAGTATTTT
CDR3aa: CASSLSPDQRTDTQYF

len: 16
v_gene: TRBV9
d_gene: TRBD1
abundance: -
j_gene: TRBJ1-1
CDR3nt: TGTGCCAGCAGCCCCCGGAAGACAGGGGGGGATACTGAAGCTTTCTTT
CDR3aa: CASSPRKTGGDTEAFF

len: 15
v_gene: TRBV5-1
d_gene: TRBD1
abundance: -
j_gene: TRBJ2-7
CDR3nt: TGCGCCAGCAGCACCGGGACAGGGGGTTCCTACGAGCAGTACTTC
CDR3aa: CASSTGTGGSYEQYF

len: 16
v_gene: TRBV18
d_gene: -
abundance: -
j_gene: TRBJ1-5
CDR3nt: TGTGCCAGCTCACCAAATTTGTTTGGGGGCGGTCAGCCCCAGCATTTT
CDR3aa: CASSPNLFGGGQPQHF

len: 17
v_gene: TRBV7-2
d_gene: TRBD2
abundance: -
j_gene: TRBJ2-7
CDR3nt: TGTGCCAGCAGCCACCAGACTAGCGGGGGGGTTTCCTACGAGCAGTACTTC
CDR3aa: CASSHQTSGGVSYEQYF

len: 14
v_gene: TRBV3-1
d_gene: -
abundance: -
j_gene: TRBJ1-2
CDR3nt: TGTGCCAGCAGCCAAGATCTGGGCGACCCGGTCTACACCTTC
CDR3aa: CASSQDLGDPVYTF

len: 20
v_gene: TRBV21-1
d_gene: -
abundance: -
j_gene: TRBJ2-2
CDR3nt: TGTGCCAGCAGCAACCACCTCTTCATCCGGGACAGCGAGAACACCGGGGAGCTGTTTTTT
CDR3aa: CASSNHLFIRDSENTGELFF

len: 17
v_gene: TRBV28
d_gene: -
abundance: few
j_gene: TRBJ2-3
CDR3nt: TGTGCCAGCAGTTTAGTTGGCCACTTGGTTAGCACAGATACGCGGTATTTT
CDR3aa: CASSLVGHLVSTDTRYF

len: 12
v_gene: TRBV29-1
d_gene: -
abundance: -
j_gene: TRBJ2-2
CDR3nt: TGCAGCGTTGCGCAGTACACCGGGGAGCTGTTTTTT
CDR3aa: CSVAQYTGELFF

len: 14
v_gene: TRBV5-1
d_gene: -
abundance: few
j_gene: TRBJ2-3
CDR3nt: TGCGCCAGCAGCTTGCGAGCTACGACAGATACGCAGTATTTT
CDR3aa: CASSLRATTDTQYF

len: 15
v_gene: TRBV3-1
d_gene: -
abundance: -
j_gene: TRBJ2-7
CDR3nt: TGTGCCAGCAGCCAAGATACCCAGGAGCTTTACGAGCAGTACTTC
CDR3aa: CASSQDTQELYEQYF

len: 15
v_gene: TRBV6-5
d_gene: TRBD2
abundance: -
j_gene: TRBJ2-3
CDR3nt: TGTGCCAGCAGTTACTGGGGGGGGAACACAGATACGCAGTATTTT
CDR3aa: CASSYWGGNTDTQYF

len: 17
v_gene: TRBV7-6
d_gene: TRBD2
abundance: -
j_gene: TRBJ2-1
CDR3nt: TGTGCCAGCAGCTTAGACGAGCGGGGGGGCTCCTACAGTGAGCAGTTCTTC
CDR3aa: CASSLDERGGSYSEQFF

len: 14
v_gene: TRBV24-1
d_gene: -
abundance: -
j_gene: TRBJ1-2
CDR3nt: TGTGCCACCAGTGGGGAGGATACTAACTATGGCTACACCTTC
CDR3aa: CATSGEDTNYGYTF

len: 13
v_gene: TRBV27
d_gene: -
abundance: -
j_gene: TRBJ1-4
CDR3nt: TGTGCCAGCAGTGTTCGGACAGAAGAAAAACTGTTTTTT
CDR3aa: CASSVRTEEKLFF

len: 17
v_gene: TRBV7-9
d_gene: -
abundance: -
j_gene: TRBJ2-1
CDR3nt: TGTGCCAGCAGTAACGTATGGACGGTCCAAGGTAGCAATGAGCAGTTCTTC
CDR3aa: CASSNVWTVQGSNEQFF

len: 13
v_gene: TRBV20-1
d_gene: TRBD1
abundance: -
j_gene: TRBJ1-2
CDR3nt: TGCAGTGCTTGGGACAGGGGCCGCTATGGCTACACCTTC
CDR3aa: CSAWDRGRYGYTF

len: 13
v_gene: TRBV29-1
d_gene: -
abundance: -
j_gene: TRBJ1-1
CDR3nt: TGCAGCGTCAGAAGCGGGCATCGTCTTGTAGCTTTCTTT
CDR3aa: CSVRSGHRLVAFF

len: 15
v_gene: TRBV29-1
d_gene: -
abundance: many
j_gene: TRBJ2-1
CDR3nt: TGCAGCGTTGACCTGCCAGGGGGGTTAGACAATGAGCAGTTCTTC
CDR3aa: CSVDLPGGLDNEQFF

len: 16
v_gene: TRBV6-6
d_gene: -
abundance: -
j_gene: TRBJ2-1
CDR3nt: TGTGCCAGCAGTTACTCAACCGGAGGCGGCAACAATGAGCAGTTCTTC
CDR3aa: CASSYSTGGGNNEQFF

len: 15
v_gene: TRBV7-9
d_gene: -
abundance: -
j_gene: TRBJ1-1
CDR3nt: TGTGCCAGCAGCTATGGGCTTTACGGGAACACTGAAGCTTTCTTT
CDR3aa: CASSYGLYGNTEAFF

len: 16
v_gene: TRBV6-2/TRBV6-3
d_gene: -
abundance: few
j_gene: TRBJ2-1
CDR3nt: TGTGCCAGCAGTTACCCGGGGAGGGGGCAGGCAAATGAGCAGTTCTTC
CDR3aa: CASSYPGRGQANEQFF

len: 15
v_gene: TRBV7-3
d_gene: TRBD1
abundance: -
j_gene: TRBJ1-6
CDR3nt: TGTGCCAGCAGCCGTTCGGGACAGGGTGATTCACCCCCCCACTTT
CDR3aa: CASSRSGQGDSPPHF

len: 17
v_gene: TRBV5-1
d_gene: TRBD1
abundance: -
j_gene: TRBJ2-7
CDR3nt: TGCGCCAGCAGCTTGGCAACAGGGGGCGGTAGCTCCTACGAGCAGTACTTC
CDR3aa: CASSLATGGGSSYEQYF

len: 14
v_gene: TRBV4-3
d_gene: TRBD1
abundance: -
j_gene: TRBJ2-7
CDR3nt: TGCGCCAGCAGCCACGGACAGGGGCTAGACGAGCAGTACTTC
CDR3aa: CASSHGQGLDEQYF

len: 12
v_gene: TRBV6-2/TRBV6-3
d_gene: -
abundance: -
j_gene: TRBJ1-1
CDR3nt: TGTGCCAGCAGAGCCGCTGGCACTGAAGCTTTCTTT
CDR3aa: CASRAAGTEAFF

len: 13
v_gene: TRBV20-1
d_gene: TRBD2
abundance: few
j_gene: TRBJ2-7
CDR3nt: TGCAGTGTATCTAGCGGGGGGACCTACGAGCAGTACTTC
CDR3aa: CSVSSGGTYEQYF

len: 16
v_gene: TRBV4-1
d_gene: TRBD1
abundance: few
j_gene: TRBJ2-1
CDR3nt: TGCGCCGCCACCAGAACAGTGGGACAGGCCTACAATGAGCAGTTCTTC
CDR3aa: CAATRTVGQAYNEQFF